This TCR beta chain was recorded in a study of cytomegalovirus exposure and HLA in healthy donors. Overall study findings and caveats: With DRB1 most and HLA-C fewest, TCR association rates differed between HLA loci in a later analysis. Productive rates of about 87% or about 30% were seen for most TCR beta V segments in an earlier analysis. Accurate prediction of most subjects' HLA-A and HLA-B alleles from TCR beta sequences was reported. Per a later analysis, about 18,000 TCR beta sequences showed association with HLA alleles at 0.05 false discovery rate.

Both 60 Vbeta primers and 13 Jbeta primers went into the PCR. Sequenced by immunoSEQ multiplex PCR; TCRdb stores in-frame clones only, minus some. The table lists roughly 180,000 clones, approximately 81% of them singletons. As regards this clone: No antigen is known for it.

From germline, CDR1 is SEHNR and CDR2 FQNEAQ (reference sequence). Trimming took 0 bases from V and 10 from J; bases not matched to a gene: 9. The CDR3 is 15 amino acids. This clonotype was obtained from a male donor in good health and CMV-seronegative. Sequencing was done on a sample of PBMCs. V and J are TRBV7-9 and TRBJ1-2, with 9 positions matching TRBD1. The chain's CDR3 is CASSLAGGDRVDYTF. The CDR3 coding sequence is TGTGCCAGCAGCTTAGCGGGGGGGGACAGGGTTGACTACACCTTC.